A single sample gave rise to the 9 T cell receptor beta chains below, sequenced in a study of blood T cells in healthy people across ages. Alongside a J-beta primer mix, a sample-barcoded 5' primer served in a second PCR lasting 7 to 11 cycles. Each CDR3 protein gets one entry after TCRdb re-called the 5' RACE reads with MiXCR. The sample has 800,000 to 950,000 distinct CDR3 sequences, approximately 32% seen once. These same records also appear under a second study, on T cells of mothers and their children.

Sequenced input: blood. The receptor set was obtained from a woman aged 40 to 49 in good health.

As to this clonotype: A much larger clone differs from this one at a single base, so this may be a read error. This chain links TRBV4-3 with TRBJ2-1, with D maybe TRBD2 (6 bases). CDR3 length: 16 residues. V was shortened by 0 bases and J by 5 bases, with 14 bases between the two germline ends. Germline assignment: CDR1 LGHNA and CDR2 YSLEER. CDR3 DNA sequence: TGCGCCAGCAGCCAAGATGGGGCGGGGTCCAACAATGAGCAGTTCTTC. This translates into CASSQDGAGSNNEQFF.

The chain has TRBV7-2 and TRBJ1-1; D is ambiguous. Deletions cut 8 bases from V and 1 base from J, with 14 bases between. The germline gives CDR1 SGHTA, CDR2 FQGNSA. The CDR3 sequence is 14 residues long. The CDR3 loop is CASGPYIGNTEAFF. DNA for the CDR3: TGTGCCAGCGGCCCATATATTGGGAACACTGAAGCTTTCTTT.

This clonotype has just a few counts. This chain connects TRBV12-3 or TRBV12-4 to TRBJ1-1; the D is unclear. The CDR3 runs to 12 residues. Trimming removed 6 bases at V and 8 bases at J, with 13 bases between. The CDR3 loop is CASSPGPQEAFF. The CDR3 DNA reads TGTGCCAGCAGCCCTGGACCCCAAGAAGCTTTCTTT.

Note on this clonotype: This may arise from a read error, as a much more abundant clone is one base away. This chain uses TRBV4-1 with TRBJ2-1; 10 nucleotides align to TRBD2. This CDR3 is 15 amino acids long. Germline V lookup: CDR1 MGHRA, CDR2 YSYEKL. Written as DNA, the CDR3 is TGCGCCAACAGCCAAAGGGTAGCGGGGGGCGATGAGCAGTTCTTC. Residues: CANSQRVAGGDEQFF.

Ten or more counts support this clonotype. The chain joins TRBV12-3 or TRBV12-4 to TRBJ2-5; D uncertain. CDR3 size: 12 residues. V lost 5 bases, J lost 5 bases, and 9 bases lay in between. The CDR3 nucleotides are TGTGCCAGCAGTCAAAACATGGAGACCCAGTACTTC. Translating it yields CASSQNMETQYF.

This clonotype was picked up many times. The chain uses TRBV7-3 and TRBJ2-6, with D perhaps matching TRBD1 (6 bases). Germline CDR1 is SGHTA and CDR2 is FQGTGA. This CDR3 contains 15 residues. Trimming removed 4 bases from V and 0 bases from J, with 7 bases in between. The CDR3: CASSYRASGANVLTF. In DNA, the CDR3 is TGTGCCAGCAGCTACAGGGCCTCTGGGGCCAACGTCCTGACTTTC.

A remark on this clonotype: A much larger clone sits a single nucleotide away, making a read error possible. The chain couples TRBV6-4 to TRBJ1-5; D remains ambiguous. The CDR3 runs 13 residues. Germline assignment: CDR1 MRHNA and CDR2 SNTAGT. The CDR3 spells CVSSLYIDQPQHF. The CDR3 bases are TGTGTCAGCAGTTTATACATCGATCAGCCCCAGCATTTT.

A few counts support this clonotype. One end of the junction does not line up with germline, which may come from a read error. The chain combines TRBV2 with TRBJ2-7; TRBD1 matches at 7 bases. Germline assignment: CDR1 SNHLY and CDR2 FYNNEI. The CDR3 totals 15 residues. The CDR3, as DNA: TGTGCCGGCAGTGAACGTGCAGGGGGAAACTACGAGCAGTACTTC. This encodes CAGSERAGGNYEQYF. The full variable domain, in which reference TRBV2 and TRBJ2-7 provide the parts outside the CDR3, is EPEVTQTPSHQVTQMGQEVILRCVPISNHLYFYWYRQILGQKVEFLVSFYNNEISEKSEIFDDQFSVERPDGSNFTLKIRSTKLEDSAMYFCAGSERAGGNYEQYFGPGTRLTVT.

This clonotype was observed a handful of times. V and J are TRBV2 and TRBJ2-4, with 9 positions matching TRBD2. The end of the DNA aligns better with TRBJ2-7, so the J call may be wrong. The CDR3 is 15 amino acids. The germline gives CDR1 SNHLY, CDR2 FYNNEI. The CDR3 DNA reads as TGTGCCAGCAGTGTGGACAGCGGGGGGCTGTACGAGCAGTACTTC. It is translated as CASSVDSGGLYEQYF.